This is a list of T cell receptor beta chains from one sample in a study of blood T cell repertoires in COVID-19. Sequencing used immunoSEQ multiplex PCR; TCRdb keeps in-frame clones, though not all of them. Here the sample spans roughly 400,000 clones, about 88% being singletons. Sequencing input: PBMCs or T cells enriched from blood (not recorded which). The receptor set was obtained from a woman aged 18 to 35 who had been exposed to COVID-19. Each CDR3 is given with its conserved first and last residue. D genes are given only for firm matches. Clone size is given for some rows only: seen once, a few or many times, or a class if the clone is expanded.

j_call | v_call | d_call | clone_size | cdr3_aa | cdr3_nt
TRBJ2-6 | TRBV6-1 | NA | once | CASSEAQGNAGANVLTF | TGTGCCAGCAGTGAAGCCCAGGGTAATGCTGGGGCCAACGTCCTGACTTTC
TRBJ1-2 | TRBV30 | NA | NA | CAWSVHVIGGNQEGYTF | TGTGCCTGGAGTGTTCACGTTATCGGGGGGAACCAGGAGGGCTACACCTTC
TRBJ2-7 | TRBV15 | NA | NA | CATSRDRVGQGGEQYF | TGTGCCACCAGCAGAGATCGGGTTGGGCAGGGGGGCGAGCAGTACTTC
TRBJ2-1 | TRBV7-2 | NA | NA | CASSLGRGNGEQFF | TGTGCCAGCAGCTTGGGCAGGGGTAACGGTGAGCAGTTCTTC
TRBJ2-3 | TRBV7-9 | TRBD1 | once | CASSFTQRIDRATDTQYF | TGTGCCAGCAGCTTCACCCAGAGGATCGACAGGGCCACAGATACGCAGTATTTT
TRBJ2-2 | TRBV15 | TRBD1 | NA | CATSRGGTGNTGELFF | TGTGCCACCAGCAGGGGTGGGACAGGGAACACCGGGGAGCTGTTTTTT
TRBJ2-7 | TRBV6-4 | NA | NA | CASSEGQGPSYEQYF | TGTGCCAGCAGTGAAGGGCAGGGGCCCTCCTACGAGCAGTACTTC
TRBJ2-7 | TRBV5-5 | TRBD1 | NA | CASSSLTGTGGKYEQYF | TGTGCCAGCAGTTCCCTAACCGGGACAGGGGGCAAATACGAGCAGTACTTC
TRBJ2-5 | TRBV7-2 | TRBD2 | once | CASRRTSQETQYF | TGTGCCAGCAGACGGACTAGCCAAGAGACCCAGTACTTC
TRBJ2-1 | TRBV18 | NA | NA | CASSPQGKGGTDEQFF | TGTGCCAGCTCGCCGCAGGGGAAAGGAGGAACCGATGAGCAGTTCTTC
TRBJ2-3 | TRBV5-4 | NA | NA | CASSLTKSVTDTQYF | TGTGCCAGCAGCTTAACGAAGAGTGTGACAGATACGCAGTATTTT
TRBJ1-6 | TRBV5-6 | TRBD1 | NA | CASSSGTGDNSPLHF | TGTGCCAGCAGCTCAGGGACAGGGGATAATTCACCCCTCCACTTT
TRBJ2-7 | TRBV28 | NA | once | CASSSLGRGPYEQYF | TGTGCCAGCAGTTCCCTCGGCAGGGGACCCTACGAGCAGTACTTC
TRBJ2-5 | TRBV13 | TRBD1 | once | CASSRIGDREKETQYF | TGTGCCAGCAGCCGAATTGGGGACAGGGAGAAAGAGACCCAGTACTTC
TRBJ1-5 | TRBV18 | NA | NA | CASSPRTNQPQHF | TGTGCCAGCTCACCGCGTACCAATCAGCCCCAGCATTTT
TRBJ1-1 | TRBV7-2 | TRBD1 | NA | CASSPRTGMNTEAFF | TGTGCCAGCAGCCCCCGGACAGGGATGAACACTGAAGCTTTCTTT
TRBJ2-4 | TRBV27 | NA | NA | CASSSAGTKNIQYF | TGTGCCAGCAGTTCGGCAGGGACCAAAAACATTCAGTACTTC
TRBJ2-7 | TRBV28 | NA | once | CASSSAAGQSYEQYF | TGTGCCAGCAGTTCGGCCGCCGGACAGTCTTACGAGCAGTACTTC
TRBJ2-1 | TRBV27 | TRBD2 | NA | CASRPRLAGENNEQFF | TGTGCCAGCAGACCGAGACTAGCGGGGGAAAACAATGAGCAGTTCTTC
TRBJ2-5 | TRBV7-6 | TRBD1 | NA | CASSLDLRTGEKETQYF | TGTGCCAGCAGCTTAGATCTAAGGACAGGGGAGAAAGAGACCCAGTACTTC
TRBJ2-1 | TRBV28 | NA | NA | CASSLSGSSYNEQFF | TGTGCCAGCAGTTTATCCGGTAGCTCCTACAATGAACAGTTCTTC
TRBJ2-7 | TRBV5-8 | NA | NA | CASSLVSRSFYEQYF | TGTGCCAGCAGCTTGGTGTCGAGAAGTTTCTACGAGCAGTACTTC
TRBJ2-7 | TRBV19 | NA | once | CASSMTGTLTYEQYF | TGTGCCAGTAGTATGACCGGGACTCTAACCTACGAGCAGTACTTC
TRBJ2-1 | TRBV10-3 | NA | NA | CAISDPASGNEQFF | TGTGCCATCAGTGATCCCGCTTCCGGCAATGAGCAGTTCTTC
TRBJ1-4 | TRBV5-6 | NA | once | CASSLSGADEKLFF | TGTGCCAGCAGCTTGTCTGGGGCCGATGAAAAACTGTTTTTT
TRBJ2-3 | TRBV29-1 | NA | NA | CSVEGETTDTQYF | TGCAGCGTTGAGGGCGAAACCACAGATACGCAGTATTTT
TRBJ2-7 | TRBV6-5 | TRBD1 | once | CASRATGTGGYEQYF | TGTGCCAGCAGAGCAACCGGGACAGGGGGGTACGAGCAGTACTTC
TRBJ1-1 | TRBV7-8 | NA | once | CASSTRGMNTEAFF | TGTGCCAGCAGCACGAGAGGAATGAACACTGAAGCTTTCTTT
TRBJ1-2 | TRBV12-3/TRBV12-4 | TRBD1 | once | CASRGQIYGYTF | TGTGCCAGCAGGGGACAGATCTATGGCTACACCTTC
TRBJ2-3 | TRBV6-5 | TRBD2 | NA | CASSTRAGGTDTQYF | TGTGCCAGCAGTACCCGAGCGGGGGGCACAGATACGCAGTATTTT
TRBJ2-7 | TRBV18 | NA | once | CASSPRQDSYEQYF | TGTGCCAGCTCACCTCGACAGGACTCCTACGAGCAGTACTTC
TRBJ2-1 | TRBV19 | TRBD2 | few | CASSISGGGGNEQFF | TGTGCCAGTAGTATATCTGGCGGGGGGGGCAATGAGCAGTTCTTC
TRBJ1-1 | TRBV29-1 | NA | few | CSVEGPDIRAFF | TGCAGCGTTGAAGGCCCGGACATCAGAGCTTTCTTT
TRBJ1-2 | TRBV27 | TRBD1 | NA | CASSASQGRLGGYTF | TGTGCCAGCAGTGCCTCACAGGGGCGCTTGGGGGGCTACACCTTC
TRBJ2-7 | TRBV7-7 | TRBD1 | NA | CASSSGQGGGYEQYF | TGTGCCAGCAGCTCAGGACAGGGGGGAGGCTACGAGCAGTACTTC
TRBJ2-7 | TRBV13 | NA | NA | CASSSVRDSTPPYEQYF | TGTGCCAGCAGCTCCGTTCGGGACTCCACGCCCCCCTACGAGCAGTACTTC
TRBJ1-2 | TRBV5-5 | TRBD1 | NA | CASSLQTLTGVDGYTF | TGTGCCAGCAGCTTGCAGACCCTGACAGGGGTCGACGGCTACACCTTC
TRBJ2-5 | TRBV12-3/TRBV12-4 | NA | NA | CASSGLRETQYF | TGTGCCAGCAGTGGCCTCAGGGAGACCCAGTACTTC
TRBJ1-4 | TRBV2 | NA | NA | CASSEARSVNEKLFF | TGTGCCAGCAGTGAAGCGCGGTCGGTTAATGAAAAACTGTTTTTT
TRBJ1-1 | TRBV9 | NA | few | CASGRGGNTEAFF | TGTGCCAGCGGGCGGGGCGGAAACACTGAAGCTTTCTTT
TRBJ1-1 | TRBV7-8 | NA | NA | CASSPQTEAFF | TGTGCCAGCAGCCCCCAGACTGAAGCTTTCTTT
TRBJ2-7 | TRBV28 | NA | NA | CASSPPPAYEQYF | TGTGCCAGCAGTCCCCCCCCCGCCTACGAGCAGTACTTC
TRBJ2-1 | TRBV7-2 | TRBD2 | NA | CASSSPGLAGVREQFF | TGTGCCAGCAGCTCGCCGGGACTAGCGGGAGTACGGGAGCAGTTCTTC
TRBJ1-2 | TRBV2 | NA | NA | CASSDPERGADGYTF | TGTGCCAGCAGTGATCCCGAACGGGGGGCGGATGGCTACACCTTC
TRBJ1-3 | TRBV2 | NA | NA | CATEGNMRGNTIYF | TGTGCGACGGAGGGGAACATGAGGGGAAACACCATATATTTT
TRBJ1-2 | TRBV9 | NA | once | CASSVGQGENYGYTF | TGTGCCAGCAGCGTAGGGCAGGGCGAAAACTATGGCTACACCTTC
TRBJ2-7 | TRBV30 | NA | NA | CAWSVPSAYEQYF | TGTGCCTGGAGTGTACCCAGTGCCTACGAGCAGTACTTC
TRBJ2-1 | TRBV11-2 | TRBD2 | NA | CASSLVLAGGPRFF | TGTGCCAGCAGCTTAGTTTTGGCGGGAGGGCCTCGGTTCTTC
TRBJ2-1 | TRBV4-1 | TRBD2 | NA | CASSTGTINNEQFF | TGCGCCAGCAGCACCGGGACTATTAACAATGAGCAGTTCTTC
TRBJ2-3 | TRBV11-2 | TRBD2 | NA | CASRGGEAGGRTDTQYF | TGTGCCAGCAGGGGGGGGGAAGCGGGAGGCCGCACAGATACGCAGTATTTT